This T cell receptor (beta chain) was profiled in a study of shared clonotypes between healthy human individuals. Study in general: Researchers assigned three CD4 naive, three CD4 memory, two CD8 naive and one CD8 memory plate to each donor.

Regarding this clone: Its antigen is not known.

In the naive CD8 group, cells lacked CD45RO and were positively selected for CCR7, so terminally differentiated effector memory CD45RA+ cells were left out. V lost 5 bases and J lost 0, with 11 bases in between. This CDR3 has 15 amino acids. Per the germline V gene, CDR1 is MNHNS and CDR2 is SASEGT. Study outcomes and limitations: The generation probabilities recorded for non-shared clonotypes fell below those of clonotypes shared by all four donors.

Only in-frame clones appear in the TCRdb table, and some are missing; sequencing was by immunoSEQ multiplex PCR. The sample contains 2 million to 2.5 million clones, about 93% of which appear only once. This receptor was identified in a man aged 18 to 29 in good health. Some clones in this sample may be carry-over from other donors' samples. Material for sequencing was naive CD8+ T cells from PBMCs. This chain connects TRBV6-1 to TRBJ1-3, with a possible D match to TRBD1 (6 bases). The CDR3 coding sequence is TGTGCCAGCAGTCTGACAGGCAACTCTGGAAACACCATATATTTT. Translating it yields CASSLTGNSGNTIYF.